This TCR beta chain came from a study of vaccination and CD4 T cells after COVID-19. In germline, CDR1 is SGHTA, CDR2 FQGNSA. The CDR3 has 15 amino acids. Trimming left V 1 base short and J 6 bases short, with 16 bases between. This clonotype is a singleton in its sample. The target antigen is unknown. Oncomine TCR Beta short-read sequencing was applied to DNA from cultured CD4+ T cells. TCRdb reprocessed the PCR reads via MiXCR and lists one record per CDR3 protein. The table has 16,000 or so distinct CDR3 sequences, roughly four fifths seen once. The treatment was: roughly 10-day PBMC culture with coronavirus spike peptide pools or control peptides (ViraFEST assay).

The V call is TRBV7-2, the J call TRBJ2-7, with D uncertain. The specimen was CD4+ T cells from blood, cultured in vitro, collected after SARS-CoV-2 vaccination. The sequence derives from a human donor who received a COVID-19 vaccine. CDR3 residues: CASSLDGHSFAEQYF. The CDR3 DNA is TGTGCCAGCAGCTTAGATGGGCACTCTTTCGCCGAGCAGTACTTC.